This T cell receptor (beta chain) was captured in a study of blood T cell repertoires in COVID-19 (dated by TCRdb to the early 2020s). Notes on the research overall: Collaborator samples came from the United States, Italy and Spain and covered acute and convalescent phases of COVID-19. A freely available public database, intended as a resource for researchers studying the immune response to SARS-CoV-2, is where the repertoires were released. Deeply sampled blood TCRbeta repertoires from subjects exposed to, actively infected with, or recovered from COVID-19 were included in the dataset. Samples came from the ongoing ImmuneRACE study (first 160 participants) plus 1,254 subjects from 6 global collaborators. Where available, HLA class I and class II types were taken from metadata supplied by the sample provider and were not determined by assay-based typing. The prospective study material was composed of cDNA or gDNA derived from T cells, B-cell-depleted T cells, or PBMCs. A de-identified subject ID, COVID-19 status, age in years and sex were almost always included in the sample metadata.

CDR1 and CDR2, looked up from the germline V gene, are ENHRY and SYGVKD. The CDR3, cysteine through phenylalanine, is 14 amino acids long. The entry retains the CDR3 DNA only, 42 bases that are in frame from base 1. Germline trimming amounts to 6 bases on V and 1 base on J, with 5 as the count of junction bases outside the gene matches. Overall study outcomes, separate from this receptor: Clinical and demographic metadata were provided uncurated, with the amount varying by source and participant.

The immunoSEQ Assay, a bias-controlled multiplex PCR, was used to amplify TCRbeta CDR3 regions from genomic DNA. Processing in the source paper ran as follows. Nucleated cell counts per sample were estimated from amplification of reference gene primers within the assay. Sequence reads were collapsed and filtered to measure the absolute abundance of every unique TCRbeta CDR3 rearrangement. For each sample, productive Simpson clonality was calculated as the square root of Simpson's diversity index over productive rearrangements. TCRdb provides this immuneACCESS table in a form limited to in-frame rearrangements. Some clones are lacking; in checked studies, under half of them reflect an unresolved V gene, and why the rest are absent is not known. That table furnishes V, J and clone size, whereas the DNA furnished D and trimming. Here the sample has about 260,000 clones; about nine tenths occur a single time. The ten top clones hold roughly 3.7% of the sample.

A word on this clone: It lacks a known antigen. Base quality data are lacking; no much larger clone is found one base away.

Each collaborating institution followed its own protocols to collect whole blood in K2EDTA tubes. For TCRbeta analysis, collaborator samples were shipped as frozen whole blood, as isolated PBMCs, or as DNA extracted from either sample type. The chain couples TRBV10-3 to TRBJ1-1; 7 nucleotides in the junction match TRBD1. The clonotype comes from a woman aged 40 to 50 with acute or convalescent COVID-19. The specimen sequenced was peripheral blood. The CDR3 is CAIRNRGANTEAFF. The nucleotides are TGTGCCATCAGAAACAGGGGAGCGAACACTGAAGCTTTCTTT.